Listed here are 18 T cell receptor beta chains from one sample, sequenced in a study of cytomegalovirus exposure and HLA in healthy donors. The PCR used 60 Vbeta and 13 Jbeta primers. Some clones are missing from TCRdb's copy, which holds only in-frame ones; the method was immunoSEQ multiplex PCR. This sample carries almost 70,000 clones, under 80% of them seen once, and the ten largest clones take 11% to 15%. The specimen was PBMCs. The source is a male donor in good health and CMV-seropositive.

The V and J genes are TRBV30 and TRBJ1-1; TRBD1 is a possible D gene (6 bases). Germline CDR1 reads GTSNPN; CDR2 reads SVGIG (reference sequence). V was trimmed by 3 bases and J by 5 bases, leaving 10 bases between them. The CDR3 sequence is 12 residues long. CDR3 in amino acids: CAWSSGQTEAFF. In DNA, the CDR3 is TGTGCCTGGAGCTCAGGACAGACTGAAGCTTTCTTT. Combining the CDR3 with reference TRBV30 and TRBJ1-1 gives the whole variable domain SQTIHQWPATLVQPVGSPLSLECTVEGTSNPNLYWYRQAAGRGLQLLFYSVGIGQISSEVPQNLSASRPQDRQFILSSKKLLLSDSGFYLCAWSSGQTEAFFGQGTRLTVV.

This clone turned up a few times. A read error may account for a junction end that differs from germline. The chain employs TRBV7-9 and TRBJ1-6; no reliable D call. From germline, CDR1 is SEHNR and CDR2 FQNEAQ (reference sequence). CDR3 length: 13 residues. The CDR3 is CSSSLESTSPLHF. CDR3 DNA sequence: TGTTCCAGCAGCTTAGAGTCTACCTCACCCCTCCACTTT.

The chain couples TRBV5-1 to TRBJ1-1; D is undetermined. The CDR3 is 15 residues long. CDR1 and CDR2 from the germline V gene are SGHRS and YFSETQ. The ends were cut back, 0 bases at V and 4 bases at J, with 13 bases in the middle. The CDR3 DNA follows: TGCGCCAGCAGCTTGGGGAGGGAACGGACCACTGAAGCTTTCTTT. Translating gives CASSLGRERTTEAFF.

The V gene is TRBV7-6, the J gene TRBJ1-4; no clear D gene. This CDR3 has 12 residues. Deletions cut 6 bases from V and 8 bases from J, with 10 bases between. CDR1 and CDR2 from the germline V gene are SGHVS and FNYEAQ. CDR3 region: CASSYPGEKLFF. In DNA, the CDR3 is TGTGCCAGCAGTTACCCGGGGGAAAAACTGTTTTTT.

V gene TRBV10-3 combines with J gene TRBJ2-1; 9 nucleotides match TRBD1. The CDR3 runs 14 residues. The trim removed 11 bases at V and 4 bases at J, leaving 9 bases unmatched. CDR1 is ENHRY and CDR2 is SYGVKD in the germline V gene. The CDR3 nucleotides are TGTGCCGCCCAGAGGGACAGGGATTACAATGAGCAGTTCTTC. As protein: CAAQRDRDYNEQFF.

With respect to this clone: Other DNA variants within this sample encode the same CDR3. The V and J genes are TRBV5-4 and TRBJ2-1, with 7 bases fitting TRBD2. There are 16 residues in the CDR3. CDR1 and CDR2 (germline): SGHNT, YYREEE (reference sequence). Trimming at V came to 0 bases and at J to 0 bases, leaving 3 bases not matched to a gene. CDR3 residues: CASSLGGGSSYNEQFF. CDR3 coding DNA: TGTGCCAGCAGCTTGGGTGGCGGGAGCTCCTACAATGAGCAGTTCTTC.

The chain combines TRBV5-1 with TRBJ2-1; TRBD2 aligns across 10 bases. Losses at the gene ends were 5 bases for V and 8 bases for J; bases not matched to a gene: 4. Germline CDR1 and CDR2: SGHRS and YFSETQ. The CDR3 has 13 amino acids. The CDR3 sequence is CASRASGGYEQFF. The CDR3 region has the DNA TGCGCCAGCAGGGCTAGCGGGGGCTATGAGCAGTTCTTC.

This chain links TRBV2 with TRBJ1-2; the D gene is possibly TRBD1 (5 bases). Trimming shortened V by 9 bases and J by 5 bases, and 10 bases separated the two germline ends. CDR3 length: 11 amino acids. Germline loops: CDR1 SNHLY, CDR2 FYNNEI. CDR3 coding DNA: TGTGCCAGACGAGACAGTTATGGCTACACCTTC. Its translation is CARRDSYGYTF.

This clone was observed once. The gene calls are TRBV5-1 and TRBJ2-1, with TRBD1 matching 8 bases. The CDR3 contains 15 residues. Per germline, CDR1 SGHRS and CDR2 YFSETQ. After removal of 4 bases from V and 4 bases from J, the junction contained 7 bases not matched to a gene. The CDR3 region has the DNA TGCGCCAGCAGCACTTACAGGGGGGTATACAATGAGCAGTTCTTC. Translation: CASSTYRGVYNEQFF. The full variable domain, its missing parts supplied by reference TRBV5-1 and TRBJ2-1, is KAGVTQTPRYLIKTRGQQVTLSCSPISGHRSVSWYQQTPGQGLQFLFEYFSETQRNKGNFPGRFSGRQFSNSRSEMNVSTLELGDSALYLCASSTYRGVYNEQFFGPGTRLTVL.

This chain uses TRBV6-6 with TRBJ2-1; TRBD2 aligns across 13 bases. V shed 4 bases and J 9 bases; nucleotides not matched to a gene: 6. This CDR3 has 15 residues. CDR1 and CDR2 from the germline V gene are MNHNY and SVGAGI (reference sequence). CDR3 nucleotides: TGTGCCAGCAGTTCCGGGACTAGCGGGACACCTGAGCAGTTCTTC. Amino acid sequence: CASSSGTSGTPEQFF.

The genes are TRBV6-4 and TRBJ1-2; 9 positions agree with TRBD1. The J segment lost 5 bases and the V segment lost 4 bases, leaving 8 bases of the junction unmatched. Germline V gene data show CDR1 as MRHNA and CDR2 as SNTAGT. The CDR3 covers 15 residues. The DNA for the CDR3 is TGTGCCAGCAGTGTCGAACAGGGGGCTGCTTATGGCTACACCTTC. It encodes CASSVEQGAAYGYTF.

This clone was found once. V usage is TRBV7-2 and J usage is TRBJ2-7; 7 nucleotides line up with TRBD2. The ends lost 5 bases at V and 7 bases at J; junction bases unmatched: 11. The CDR3 contains 14 residues. Germline CDR1 and CDR2: SGHTA and FQGNSA. CDR3 DNA sequence: TGTGCCAGCAGCCCCTGGGCTTCCGGGGGGGAGCAGTACTTC. Its protein is CASSPWASGGEQYF.

This sequence joins TRBV5-1 and TRBJ1-4, with TRBD1 matching over 7 bases. V was pared by 10 bases and J by 7 bases, with 13 bases of the junction left unmatched. Germline lookup yields CDR1 SGHRS and CDR2 YFSETQ. This CDR3 spans 14 amino acids. The CDR3 is CAPGRLQGCEKLFF. The DNA of the CDR3 is TGCGCCCCCGGTCGGTTACAGGGGTGTGAAAAACTGTTTTTT.

The rearrangement joins TRBV19 to TRBJ1-2; D not resolved. Germline V lookup: CDR1 LNHDA, CDR2 SQIVND (reference sequence). The V gene lost 6 bases and the J gene lost 3 bases, with 20 bases spanning the gap. The CDR3 spans 16 residues. Here the CDR3 DNA reads TGTGCCAGTAGCCAGCTTTTCAGGCCCTGGGACTATGGCTACACCTTC. Translated: CASSQLFRPWDYGYTF.

The rearrangement uses TRBV7-9 and TRBJ2-2; a possible D gene is TRBD1 (5 bases). The V and J ends lost 2 bases and 1 base respectively, with 11 bases between them. This CDR3 region has 16 residues. Germline V gene sequence: CDR1 SEHNR, CDR2 FQNEAQ (reference sequence). The CDR3 DNA follows: TGTGCCAGCAGCTTACAGGGTTCAGGGAACACCGGGGAGCTGTTTTTT. Protein product: CASSLQGSGNTGELFF. Full variable domain (rest looked up from reference TRBV7-9 and TRBJ2-2): DTGVSQNPRHKITKRGQNVTFRCDPISEHNRLYWYRQTLGQGPEFLTYFQNEAQLEKSRLLSDRFSAERPKGSFSTLEIQRTEQGDSAMYLCASSLQGSGNTGELFFGEGSRLTVL.

The chain uses TRBV30 and TRBJ1-3; 7 nucleotides agree with TRBD1. This CDR3 is built from 15 residues. Germline CDR1 and CDR2: GTSNPN and SVGIG (reference sequence). V was clipped by 2 bases and J by 4 bases; unmatched bases: 8. The CDR3 region is CAWSPTGESGNTIYF. The DNA of the CDR3 is TGTGCCTGGAGTCCCACAGGGGAGTCGGGAAACACCATATATTTT. Complete variable domain (other parts from reference TRBV30 and TRBJ1-3): SQTIHQWPATLVQPVGSPLSLECTVEGTSNPNLYWYRQAAGRGLQLLFYSVGIGQISSEVPQNLSASRPQDRQFILSSKKLLLSDSGFYLCAWSPTGESGNTIYFGEGSWLTVV.

The chain joins TRBV5-6 to TRBJ2-5; 7 nucleotides agree with TRBD1. The germline V gene has CDR1 SGHDT and CDR2 YYEEEE. The CDR3 length is 11 residues. With 4 bases clipped from V and 8 bases from J, the junction kept 2 bases outside the gene matches. The CDR3 loop reads CASSRGGTQYF. In DNA form, the CDR3 reads TGTGCCAGCAGCAGAGGGGGCACCCAGTACTTC.

V gene TRBV5-6 combines with J gene TRBJ2-1, with D possibly matching TRBD2 (6 bases). CDR1 SGHDT and CDR2 YYEEEE come from the germline V gene. CDR3 length equals 15 residues. V was pared by 6 bases and J by 5 bases, with 18 bases between. CDR3 amino acids: CASTGTPTRNNEQFF. The DNA for the CDR3 is TGTGCCAGCACCGGGACTCCCACTCGGAACAATGAGCAGTTCTTC.